The 5 T cell receptor beta chains reported below all come from one sample, sequenced in a study of cytomegalovirus exposure and HLA in healthy donors. Primers for the PCR totalled 60 Vbeta and 13 Jbeta. Clones were sequenced by immunoSEQ multiplex PCR, and TCRdb holds only the in-frame ones, with some missing. This table has fewer than 85,000 clones, approximately 72% appearing once. The sample taken for sequencing was PBMCs. These TCRs come from a woman aged 40 to 50 in good health and CMV-seropositive.

This sequence joins TRBV27 and TRBJ1-1; possibly TRBD1 for D (6 bases). V lost 7 bases and J lost 1, with 10 bases in between. This CDR3 has 13 amino acids. The germline gives CDR1 MNHEY, CDR2 SMNVEV (reference sequence). As DNA, the CDR3 is TGTGCCAGCATCGCGACAGGGAACACTGAAGCTTTCTTT. This codes for CASIATGNTEAFF.

V is TRBV5-1 and J is TRBJ2-7, with unresolved D. CDR3 length: 13 residues. The germline V gene has CDR1 SGHRS and CDR2 YFSETQ. V lost 0 bases and J 3 bases, leaving 7 bases between the germline ends. As DNA, the CDR3 is TGCGCCAGCAGCTTGGGGGCGTTCTACGAGCAGTACTTC. Its protein is CASSLGAFYEQYF.

This sequence joins TRBV6-5 and TRBJ1-4, with TRBD1 matching 7 bases. The CDR3 runs 15 residues. With V trimmed by 5 bases and J by 3 bases, 6 bases remained unmatched. The germline CDR1 and CDR2 sequences are MNHEY and SVGAGI. The CDR3 nucleotides are TGTGCCAGCAGTACCACCGGGACAGCTAATGAAAAACTGTTTTTT. Translated: CASSTTGTANEKLFF.

J is TRBJ2-1 and V is TRBV7-9, with D possibly matching TRBD2 (5 bases). This CDR3 spans 13 amino acids. Germline loops: CDR1 SEHNR, CDR2 FQNEAQ (reference sequence). V was shortened by 7 bases and J by 7 bases, with 14 bases between the two germline ends. The CDR3: CASNPSEANEQFF. The CDR3 nucleotides read TGTGCCAGCAATCCCTCGGAGGCAAATGAGCAGTTCTTC.

Only one count was recorded for this clone. V and J are TRBV10-3 and TRBJ1-2, with 11 bases aligning to TRBD1. V was clipped by 10 bases and J by 2 bases; unmatched bases: 12. There are 16 residues in the CDR3. Germline-derived CDR1 and CDR2 are ENHRY and SYGVKD. Here the CDR3 DNA reads TGTGCCACTTCCCCCCTGGACAGGGGGCACAACTATGGCTACACCTTC. It translates to CATSPLDRGHNYGYTF.